A single sample gave rise to the 14 T cell receptor beta chains below, sequenced in a study of cytomegalovirus exposure and HLA in healthy donors. Vbeta (60) and Jbeta (13) primers were used in the PCR. The table came from immunoSEQ multiplex PCR; TCRdb's copy has only in-frame clones and leaves some out. The data contain 70,000 to 100,000 clones, 55% to 70% of them singletons. Sequencing input: PBMCs. Receptors originate from a woman aged 45-59 years in good health and CMV-seropositive.

The sample holds a few counts of this clone. The chain employs TRBV7-9 and TRBJ2-2, with D tentatively TRBD1 (6 bases). V dropped 5 bases and J dropped 0 bases, with 13 bases sitting between them. Germline V gives CDR1 SEHNR, CDR2 FQNEAQ (reference sequence). This CDR3 spans 16 amino acids. This CDR3 is CASSGHRVANTGELFF. CDR3 DNA: TGTGCCAGCAGCGGGCACAGGGTCGCGAACACCGGGGAGCTGTTTTTT. Based on the CDR3 plus reference TRBV7-9 and TRBJ2-2, the full variable domain is DTGVSQNPRHKITKRGQNVTFRCDPISEHNRLYWYRQTLGQGPEFLTYFQNEAQLEKSRLLSDRFSAERPKGSFSTLEIQRTEQGDSAMYLCASSGHRVANTGELFFGEGSRLTVL.

This clone has only a few counts. This CDR3 reads CASSYSGSDEQYF. Here the CDR3 DNA reads TGTGCCAGCAGTTACTCTGGGAGCGACGAGCAGTACTTC. V and J are TRBV6-8 and TRBJ2-7; the D gene is possibly TRBD2 (5 bases). Per the germline V gene, CDR1 is MNHGY and CDR2 is SAAAGT. Deletions cut 0 bases from V and 5 bases from J, with 8 bases between. The CDR3 is 13 amino acids.

J is TRBJ2-1 and V is TRBV7-2; TRBD1 matches 9 bases. The germline CDR1 and CDR2 sequences are SGHTA and FQGNSA. With 5 bases clipped from V and 7 bases from J, the junction kept 6 bases outside the gene matches. The CDR3 length is 14 residues. In nucleotides, the CDR3 is TGTGCCAGCAGCCCGGGACAGGGTAGTAATGAGCAGTTCTTC. This sequence encodes CASSPGQGSNEQFF.

The chain employs TRBV9 and TRBJ1-1; D remains unclear. CDR3 size: 15 residues. Germline V gene sequence: CDR1 SGDLS, CDR2 YYNGEE. The V and J ends lost 0 bases and 1 base respectively, with 10 bases between them. For the CDR3, the DNA is TGTGCCAGCAGCGTAGGGGCAATTCAGAACACTGAAGCTTTCTTT. Its translation: CASSVGAIQNTEAFF.

The chain couples TRBV28 to TRBJ1-2; 7 bases fit TRBD1. CDR3 length: 13 residues. Germline V gives CDR1 MDHEN, CDR2 SYDVKM. The ends lost 5 bases at V and 3 bases at J; junction bases unmatched: 3. CDR3 sequence reads: CASSTGAYYGYTF. DNA of the CDR3: TGTGCCAGCAGTACAGGGGCCTACTATGGCTACACCTTC.

The chain links TRBV6-4 to TRBJ2-1; 8 bases are a match to TRBD2. This CDR3 comprises 15 residues. Trimming cost V 8 bases and J 0 bases; bases outside gene matches: 6. Looked up from germline, CDR1 is MRHNA and CDR2 is SNTAGT. The CDR3 DNA follows: TGTGCCAGCGGGCAACGGGGGGGCTCCTACAATGAGCAGTTCTTC. It specifies CASGQRGGSYNEQFF.

V gene TRBV6-1 combines with J gene TRBJ1-6; weak D call: TRBD1 (6 bases). The germline CDR1 and CDR2 sequences are MNHNS and SASEGT. Between the trimmed V and J ends, which lost 10 bases and 7 bases, there was a span of 17 bases. The CDR3 loop spans 14 amino acids. The CDR3 reads CAILQGIGNSPLHF. The DNA for the CDR3 is TGTGCCATCTTACAGGGCATCGGGAATTCACCCCTCCACTTT.

This clone has at least ten counts. This chain links TRBV10-3 with TRBJ2-2; 11 bases match TRBD1. The CDR3 totals 14 residues. Germline CDR1 ENHRY, CDR2 SYGVKD. The J segment lost 4 bases and the V segment lost 10 bases, leaving 5 bases of the junction unmatched. CDR3 bases: TGTGCCACCCGGACAGGGGGCCTCACCGGGGAGCTGTTTTTT. Its translation: CATRTGGLTGELFF.

The chain has TRBV18 and TRBJ1-4; no clear D gene. CDR1 and CDR2 from the germline V gene are KGHSH and LQKENI. This CDR3 is 15 amino acids long. V was shortened by 6 bases and J by 0 bases, with 11 bases between the two germline ends. CDR3 amino acids: CASSNRVATNEKLFF. CDR3 sequence (DNA): TGTGCCAGCTCCAACCGAGTTGCAACTAATGAAAAACTGTTTTTT.

This chain links TRBV2 with TRBJ2-7; 8 nucleotides align to TRBD2. V lost 2 bases, J lost 1 base, and 7 bases stayed unmatched. The CDR3 totals 16 residues. Per the germline V gene, CDR1 is SNHLY and CDR2 is FYNNEI. Here the CDR3 reads CASSEWSSGQSYEQYF. CDR3 nucleotide sequence: TGTGCCAGCAGTGAATGGTCTAGCGGGCAATCCTACGAGCAGTACTTC. Using reference TRBV2 and TRBJ2-7 for the parts outside the CDR3, the full variable domain is EPEVTQTPSHQVTQMGQEVILRCVPISNHLYFYWYRQILGQKVEFLVSFYNNEISEKSEIFDDQFSVERPDGSNFTLKIRSTKLEDSAMYFCASSEWSSGQSYEQYFGPGTRLTVT.

The V gene is TRBV27, the J gene TRBJ1-1, with TRBD1 matching 10 bases. The CDR3 totals 14 residues. Losses at the gene ends were 6 bases for V and 4 bases for J; bases not matched to a gene: 5. CDR1 is MNHEY, CDR2 SMNVEV, per germline (reference sequence). The CDR3 loop reads CASRQGQGPTEAFF. DNA for the CDR3: TGTGCCAGCAGACAGGGACAGGGGCCCACTGAAGCTTTCTTT.

CDR3 region: CASSNPSAGLDTEAFF. In nucleotides, the CDR3 is TGTGCCAGCAGCAACCCCTCCGCGGGGCTGGACACTGAAGCTTTCTTT. V is TRBV28 and J is TRBJ1-1, with a tentative D call TRBD1 (5 bases). This CDR3 is 16 amino acids long. Trimming stripped 6 bases from V and 3 bases from J, with 20 bases between. The germline gives CDR1 MDHEN, CDR2 SYDVKM.

CDR3 loop: CASSFQTGRHTEAFF. DNA of the CDR3: TGTGCCAGCAGTTTTCAGACAGGGAGGCACACTGAAGCTTTCTTT. The rearrangement joins TRBV6-5 to TRBJ1-1, with 7 bases matching TRBD1. Trimming removed 4 bases from V and 3 bases from J; junction bases left unmatched: 8. Per germline, CDR1 MNHEY and CDR2 SVGAGI. The CDR3 is 15 amino acids.

The chain recombines TRBV18 with TRBJ2-2; no clear D gene. V lost 10 bases to trimming and J lost 4 bases, with 7 bases between them. Looked up from germline, CDR1 is KGHSH and CDR2 is LQKENI. The CDR3 runs 11 residues. Written as DNA, the CDR3 is TGTGCCACACAGATCACCGGGGAGCTGTTTTTT. It specifies CATQITGELFF.